The 23 T cell receptor beta chains reported below all come from one sample, sequenced in a study of T-cell reconstitution after alpha-beta-depleted transplantation in children. Unique molecular identifiers were incorporated into the prepared TCRbeta library. TCRdb itself ran the PCR reads through MiXCR, one entry per CDR3 protein. The data show about 300,000 distinct CDR3 sequences, 10% seen once. Here the sequenced sample was PBMCs, taken before TCRalphabeta/CD19-depleted stem cell transplant. These receptors were taken from a boy under two years old with acute myeloid leukemia, due to receive a stem cell transplant.

The sample holds many counts of this clonotype. The V gene is TRBV20-1, the J gene TRBJ2-3, with TRBD1 matching over 9 bases. Germline V gene lookup returns CDR1 DFQATT and CDR2 SNEGSKA (reference sequence). The V and J ends lost 2 bases and 4 bases, in that order; junction bases with no gene match: 4. The CDR3 contains 14 residues. CDR3 loop: CSARNRGRADTQYF. The CDR3 coding sequence is TGCAGTGCTAGAAACAGGGGGCGGGCAGATACGCAGTATTTT.

There are many counts of this clonotype. V usage is TRBV20-1 and J usage is TRBJ2-1, with 7 bases aligning to TRBD2. Germline trimming cut 6 bases from V and 5 bases from J; bases unmatched to any gene: 10. Germline V gives CDR1 DFQATT, CDR2 SNEGSKA (reference sequence). The CDR3 is made up of 14 amino acids. The CDR3 is CSADVAGAHNEQFF. Written as DNA, the CDR3 is TGCAGTGCCGACGTAGCGGGTGCCCACAATGAGCAGTTCTTC.

This clonotype was counted at least ten times. The chain combines TRBV24-1 with TRBJ2-2; 8 bases align to TRBD1. The CDR3 is 14 residues long. Trimming removed 4 bases from V and 4 bases from J; junction bases left unmatched: 1. Germline V gene lookup returns CDR1 KGHDR and CDR2 SFDVKD. The CDR3 is CATSDRGRTGELFF. DNA of the CDR3: TGTGCCACCAGTGACAGGGGGCGCACCGGGGAGCTGTTTTTT.

This sequence joins TRBV18 and TRBJ2-5; D gene uncertain. Trimming took off 3 bases at V and 1 base at J, with 15 bases between the two ends. CDR3 size: 16 residues. CDR1 and CDR2 from the germline V gene are KGHSH and LQKENI. Written as DNA, the CDR3 is TGTGCCAGCTCACCTTGGGCAGAAGCTTTCCAAGAGACCCAGTACTTC. As protein: CASSPWAEAFQETQYF.

In its sample, this clonotype was seen many times. The chain couples TRBV5-1 to TRBJ2-7; 7 bases are shared with TRBD2. The CDR3 extends over 15 amino acids. In germline, CDR1 is SGHRS, CDR2 YFSETQ. Trimming removed 0 bases from V and 3 bases from J; junction bases left unmatched: 6. The CDR3, as DNA: TGCGCCAGCAGCTTGGCCGGGACTACTATCTACGAGCAGTACTTC. Its protein product is CASSLAGTTIYEQYF.

In the case of this clonotype: A read error may be the cause here, since a much bigger clone is one base away. V is TRBV7-6 and J is TRBJ2-1; weak D call: TRBD2 (6 bases). The CDR3 is made up of 13 amino acids. Germline V gives CDR1 SGHVS, CDR2 FNYEAQ. CDR3 region: CGSSLREANEQFF. In DNA form, the CDR3 reads TGTGGCAGCAGCTTAAGGGAGGCCAATGAGCAGTTCTTC. The whole variable domain, filled in from reference TRBV7-6 and TRBJ2-1, reads GAGVSQSPRYKVTKRGQDVALRCDPISGHVSLYWYRQALGQGPEFLTYFNYEAQQDKSGLPNDRFSAERPEGSISTLTIQRTEQRDSAMYRCGSSLREANEQFFGPGTRLTVL.

Points on this clonotype: A read error may explain this, as a much larger clone is one base away. This chain joins TRBV5-1 and TRBJ2-7, with D perhaps TRBD2 (6 bases). This CDR3 has 16 residues. V shed 1 base and J shed 3 bases, with 17 bases lying between them. Germline V gene sequence: CDR1 SGHRS, CDR2 YFSETQ. The CDR3 protein is CASSLSSARRGYEQYF. The CDR3 DNA reads TGCGCCAGCAGCTTGTCTAGCGCCCGGCGGGGCTACGAGCAGTACTTC.

This clonotype was seen repeatedly, ten times or more. V gene TRBV7-9 combines with J gene TRBJ2-2; TRBD1 is a possible D gene (6 bases). The V and J ends lost 8 bases and 1 base respectively, with 11 bases between them. The CDR3 runs 14 residues. CDR1 SEHNR and CDR2 FQNEAQ come from the germline V gene (reference sequence). The CDR3 nucleotides read TGTGCCAGCCTACTACAGGGGAACACCGGGGAGCTGTTTTTT. This sequence encodes CASLLQGNTGELFF.

About this clonotype: Just one base apart from a much larger clone, this may be a read error. V gene TRBV12-3 or TRBV12-4 combines with J gene TRBJ1-5; 8 positions agree with TRBD1. The CDR3 spans 12 residues. The DNA of the CDR3 is TGTGCCAGCAGTTTAGGGACAGGGTCTCAGCAATTT. Translated: CASSLGTGSQQF.

The chain combines TRBV11-2 with TRBJ2-1, with 8 bases fitting TRBD1. Germline loops: CDR1 SGHAT, CDR2 FQNNGV. This CDR3 comprises 16 residues. J was trimmed by 4 bases and V by 6 bases; bases with no gene match: 11. The CDR3 here is CASRTPGQEIYNEQFF. CDR3 DNA sequence: TGTGCCAGCAGGACCCCGGGACAGGAAATATACAATGAGCAGTTCTTC.

This clonotype has just a few counts. The chain is built from TRBV19 and TRBJ2-7; the match to TRBD1 covers 10 bases. This CDR3 has 15 amino acids. Germline values: CDR1 LNHDA, CDR2 SQIVND (reference sequence). V gave up 3 bases and J gave up 5 bases; unmatched junction bases: 7. The CDR3 spells CASSMRQGAADEQYF. The CDR3 DNA sequence: TGTGCCAGTAGTATGAGACAGGGGGCGGCTGACGAGCAGTACTTC.

This clonotype came up many times. V and J are TRBV28 and TRBJ2-3; no firm D call. This CDR3 is built from 11 residues. V dropped 7 bases and J dropped 9 bases, with 11 bases sitting between them. CDR1 and CDR2 (germline): MDHEN, SYDVKM. CDR3 sequence (DNA): TGTGCCAGCATGGAAATAAGGACGCAGTATTTT. It is translated as CASMEIRTQYF.

V usage is TRBV19 and J usage is TRBJ1-5; D is undetermined. CDR3 size: 15 residues. Germline CDR1 reads LNHDA; CDR2 reads SQIVND (reference sequence). V was clipped by 5 bases and J by 1 base, with 12 bases between them. CDR3: CASSPLWQSNQPQHF. The CDR3 DNA sequence: TGTGCCAGTAGTCCCCTGTGGCAGAGCAATCAGCCCCAGCATTTT.

This clonotype was seen a handful of times. This chain uses TRBV6-5 with TRBJ2-1, with TRBD1 identical over 10 bases. J lost 2 bases, V lost 5 bases, and 6 bases had no gene match. This CDR3 region has 16 residues. Germline V gives CDR1 MNHEY, CDR2 SVGAGI. The CDR3, as DNA: TGTGCCAGCAGTATACCGGGACAGGGGACCTACAATGAGCAGTTCTTC. It specifies CASSIPGQGTYNEQFF.

This clonotype was picked up a small number of times. The chain carries TRBV20-1 and TRBJ2-5; 8 nucleotides align to TRBD2. Unmatched junction bases numbered 7, after V lost 3 bases and J lost 4 bases. The CDR3 runs 14 residues. Germline CDR1 DFQATT, CDR2 SNEGSKA (reference sequence). The CDR3 region has the DNA TGCAGTGCTAGCACGGGGGGGGCCGGAGAGACCCAGTACTTC. It specifies CSASTGGAGETQYF.

This clonotype was detected ten times or more. The chain has TRBV12-3 or TRBV12-4 and TRBJ2-5; D may be TRBD1 (6 bases). V lost 6 bases and J lost 3, with 14 bases in between. The length of the CDR3 is 14 residues. This chain's CDR3 is CASSLGTFEETQYF. CDR3 bases: TGTGCCAGCAGCCTTGGGACATTCGAAGAGACCCAGTACTTC.

This clonotype was picked up many times. The DNA for the CDR3 is TGTGCCAGCAGCCCAAGAACTAGCGGGGGGAGGAGCACAGATACGCAGTATTTT. Translation gives CASSPRTSGGRSTDTQYF. This chain joins TRBV11-2 and TRBJ2-3, with 12 bases that match TRBD2. The CDR3 is 18 amino acids. Germline loops: CDR1 SGHAT, CDR2 FQNNGV. Trimming cost V 5 bases and J 0 bases; bases outside gene matches: 9.

This clonotype was seen at least ten times. This chain uses TRBV28 with TRBJ2-5, with 10 bases fitting TRBD1. The CDR3 contains 16 residues. V shed 5 bases, J shed 0 bases, and the junction held 6 bases outside the gene matches. Germline lookup yields CDR1 MDHEN and CDR2 SYDVKM. CDR3 protein: CASSPDRGPNQETQYF. The CDR3 coding sequence is TGTGCCAGCAGTCCAGACAGGGGGCCAAACCAAGAGACCCAGTACTTC.

In this sample, this clonotype turned up many times. The V and J genes are TRBV5-5 and TRBJ2-3; 7 bases are shared with TRBD2. Germline CDR1 and CDR2: SGHKS and YYEKEE (reference sequence). The CDR3 is made up of 15 amino acids. The J segment lost 3 bases and the V segment lost 2 bases, leaving 6 bases of the junction unmatched. CDR3 region: CASSLGPGGTDTQYF. DNA of the CDR3: TGTGCCAGCAGCTTAGGGCCGGGAGGTACAGATACGCAGTATTTT.

The table lists this clonotype with many counts. This chain connects TRBV9 to TRBJ2-3; 11 bases align to TRBD1. V lost 0 bases, J lost 5 bases, and 8 bases stayed unmatched. The germline CDR1 and CDR2 sequences are SGDLS and YYNGEE. This CDR3 is 17 amino acids long. The DNA of the CDR3 is TGTGCCAGCAGCGTAGGAAGGTGGACAGGGGGCAAAGATACGCAGTATTTT. Residues: CASSVGRWTGGKDTQYF.

The chain links TRBV20-1 to TRBJ2-7; 7 positions match TRBD2. J gave up 2 bases and V 5 bases, and 6 bases lay outside the gene matches. This CDR3 is built from 13 residues. CDR1 is DFQATT and CDR2 is SNEGSKA in the germline V gene (reference sequence). This chain's CDR3 is CSAPVGGAYEQYF. CDR3 bases: TGCAGTGCTCCTGTGGGGGGGGCCTACGAGCAGTACTTC.

The table lists this clonotype with many counts. The V and J genes are TRBV20-1 and TRBJ1-5, with 7 bases matching TRBD1. This CDR3 region has 14 residues. V dropped 3 bases and J dropped 7; count of bases not matched to a gene: 9. The germline V gene encodes CDR1 DFQATT and CDR2 SNEGSKA (reference sequence). CDR3 sequence reads: CSASRGTAEQPQHF. In DNA, the CDR3 is TGCAGTGCTAGCCGAGGGACAGCAGAACAGCCCCAGCATTTT.

This clonotype was seen only a few times. This rearrangement joins TRBV5-1 to TRBJ2-7; a possible D gene is TRBD2 (6 bases). Per germline, CDR1 SGHRS and CDR2 YFSETQ. There are 16 residues in the CDR3. Trimming removed 7 bases at V and 0 bases at J, with 20 bases between. The CDR3 DNA is TGCGCCAGCCGGATGGTCTGGGGAGGCCCCTCCTACGAGCAGTACTTC. It encodes CASRMVWGGPSYEQYF.